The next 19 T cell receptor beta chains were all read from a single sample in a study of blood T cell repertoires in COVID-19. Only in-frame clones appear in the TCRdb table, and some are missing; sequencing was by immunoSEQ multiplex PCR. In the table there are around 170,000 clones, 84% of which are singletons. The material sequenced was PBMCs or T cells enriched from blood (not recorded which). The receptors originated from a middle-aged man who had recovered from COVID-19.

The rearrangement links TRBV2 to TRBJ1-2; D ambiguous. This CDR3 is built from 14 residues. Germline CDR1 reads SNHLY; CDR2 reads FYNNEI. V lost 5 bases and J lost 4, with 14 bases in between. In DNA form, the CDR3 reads TGTGCCAGCAGTACTGGGCAGGTCTTCTATGGCTACACCTTC. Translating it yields CASSTGQVFYGYTF.

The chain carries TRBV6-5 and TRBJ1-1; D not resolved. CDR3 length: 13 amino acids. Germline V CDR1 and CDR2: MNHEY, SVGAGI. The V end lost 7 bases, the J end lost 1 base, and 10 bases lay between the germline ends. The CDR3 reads CASTKHRNTEAFF. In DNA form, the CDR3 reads TGTGCCAGCACCAAACATCGGAACACTGAAGCTTTCTTT.

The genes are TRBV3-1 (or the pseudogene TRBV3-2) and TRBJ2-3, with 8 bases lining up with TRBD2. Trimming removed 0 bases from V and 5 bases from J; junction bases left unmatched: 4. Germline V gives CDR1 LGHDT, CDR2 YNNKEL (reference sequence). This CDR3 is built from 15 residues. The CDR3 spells CASSQEQRGIDTQYF. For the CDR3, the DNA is TGTGCCAGCAGCCAAGAGCAGCGGGGGATAGATACGCAGTATTTT.

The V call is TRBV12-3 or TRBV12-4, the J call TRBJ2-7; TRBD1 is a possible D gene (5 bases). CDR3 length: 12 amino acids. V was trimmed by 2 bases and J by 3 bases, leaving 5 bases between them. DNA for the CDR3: TGTGCCAGCAGTTTACAGGGCTACGAGCAGTACTTC. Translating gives CASSLQGYEQYF.

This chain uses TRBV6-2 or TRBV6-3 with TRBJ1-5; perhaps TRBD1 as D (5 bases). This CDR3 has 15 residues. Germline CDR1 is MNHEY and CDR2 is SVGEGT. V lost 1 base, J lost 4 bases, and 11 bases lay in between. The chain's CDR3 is CASSYFGRENQPQHF. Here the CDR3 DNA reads TGTGCCAGCAGTTACTTCGGCAGGGAAAATCAGCCCCAGCATTTT.

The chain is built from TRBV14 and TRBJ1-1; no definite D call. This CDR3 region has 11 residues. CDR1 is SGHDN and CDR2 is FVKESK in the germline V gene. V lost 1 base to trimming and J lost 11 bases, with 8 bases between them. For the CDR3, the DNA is TGTGCCAGCAGCCAAGTGTTCCTGGCTTTCTTT. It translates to CASSQVFLAFF.

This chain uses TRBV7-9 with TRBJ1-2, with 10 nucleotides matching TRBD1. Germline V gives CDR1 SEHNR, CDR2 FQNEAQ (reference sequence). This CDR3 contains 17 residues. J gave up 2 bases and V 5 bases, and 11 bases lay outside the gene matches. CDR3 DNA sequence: TGTGCCAGCAGCCATCGGGACAGGGGACCCTTAAACTATGGCTACACCTTC. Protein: CASSHRDRGPLNYGYTF.

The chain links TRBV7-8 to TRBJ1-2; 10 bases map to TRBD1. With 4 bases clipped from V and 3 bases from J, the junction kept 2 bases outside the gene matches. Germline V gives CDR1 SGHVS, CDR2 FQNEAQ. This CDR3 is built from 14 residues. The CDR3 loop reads CASSSTGGDYGYTF. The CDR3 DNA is TGTGCCAGCAGCTCGACAGGGGGCGACTATGGCTACACCTTC.

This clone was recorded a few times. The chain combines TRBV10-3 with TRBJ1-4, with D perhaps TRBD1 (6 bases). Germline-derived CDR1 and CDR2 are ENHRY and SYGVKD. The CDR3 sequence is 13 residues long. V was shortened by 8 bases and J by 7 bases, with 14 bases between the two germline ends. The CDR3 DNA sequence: TGTGCCATCTCTCAGGACAGCGGTGAAAAACTGTTTTTT. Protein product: CAISQDSGEKLFF.

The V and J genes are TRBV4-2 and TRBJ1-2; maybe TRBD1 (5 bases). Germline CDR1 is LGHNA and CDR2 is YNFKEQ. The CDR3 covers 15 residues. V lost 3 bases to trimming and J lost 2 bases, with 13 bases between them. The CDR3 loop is CASSHQGLVNYGYTF. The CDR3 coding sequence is TGTGCCAGCAGCCATCAGGGATTAGTAAACTATGGCTACACCTTC.

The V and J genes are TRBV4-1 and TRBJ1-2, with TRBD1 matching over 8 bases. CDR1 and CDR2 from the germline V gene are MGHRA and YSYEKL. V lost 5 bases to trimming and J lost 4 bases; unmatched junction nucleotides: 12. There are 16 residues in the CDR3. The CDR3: CASSAIPGGASYGYTF. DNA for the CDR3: TGCGCCAGCAGCGCTATTCCAGGGGGCGCTTCCTATGGCTACACCTTC.

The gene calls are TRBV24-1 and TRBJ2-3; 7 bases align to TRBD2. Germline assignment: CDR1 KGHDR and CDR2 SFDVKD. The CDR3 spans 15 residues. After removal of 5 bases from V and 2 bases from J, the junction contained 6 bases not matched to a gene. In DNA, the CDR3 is TGTGCCACCAGTGGAGGCCGGGGGGTCACAGATACGCAGTATTTT. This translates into CATSGGRGVTDTQYF.

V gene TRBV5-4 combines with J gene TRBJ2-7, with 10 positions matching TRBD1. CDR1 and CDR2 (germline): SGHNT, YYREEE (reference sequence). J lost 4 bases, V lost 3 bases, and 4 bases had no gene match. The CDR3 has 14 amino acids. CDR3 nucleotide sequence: TGTGCCAGCAGCTCGACAGGGGGCAGGTACGAGCAGTACTTC. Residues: CASSSTGGRYEQYF.

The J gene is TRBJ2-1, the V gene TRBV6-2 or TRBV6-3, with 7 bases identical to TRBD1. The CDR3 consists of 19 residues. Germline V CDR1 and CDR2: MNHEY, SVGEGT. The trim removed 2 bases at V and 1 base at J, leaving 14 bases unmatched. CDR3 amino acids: CASSYARRTGLISYNEQFF. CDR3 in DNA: TGTGCCAGCAGTTACGCCCGAAGGACAGGCTTAATATCCTACAATGAGCAGTTCTTC.

CDR3 bases: TGCAGCGGTATAAAAAACGGGAGGGGTGAAGCTTTCTTT. Translation gives CSGIKNGRGEAFF. V gene TRBV29-1 combines with J gene TRBJ1-1, with a weak D call TRBD1 (5 bases). Germline CDR1 is SQVTM and CDR2 is ANQGSEA. The CDR3 covers 13 residues. V was trimmed by 7 bases and J by 7 bases, leaving 19 bases between them. Using reference TRBV29-1 and TRBJ1-1 for the parts outside the CDR3, the full variable domain is SAVISQKPSRDICQRGTSLTIQCQVDSQVTMMFWYRQQPGQSLTLIATANQGSEATYESGFVIDKFPISRPNLTFSTLTVSNMSPEDSSIYLCSGIKNGRGEAFFGQGTRLTVV.

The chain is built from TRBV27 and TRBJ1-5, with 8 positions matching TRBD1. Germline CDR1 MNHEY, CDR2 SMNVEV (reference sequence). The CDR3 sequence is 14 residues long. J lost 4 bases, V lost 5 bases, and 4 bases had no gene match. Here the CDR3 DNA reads TGTGCCAGCAGTCGGGACAGGAGTAATCAGCCCCAGCATTTT. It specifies CASSRDRSNQPQHF.

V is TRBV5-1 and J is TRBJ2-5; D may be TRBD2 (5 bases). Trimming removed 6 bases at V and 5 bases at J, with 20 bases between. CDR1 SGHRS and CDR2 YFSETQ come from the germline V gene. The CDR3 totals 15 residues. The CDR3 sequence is CASTDPRGAQETQYF. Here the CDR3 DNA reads TGCGCCAGCACCGACCCCCGGGGAGCCCAGGAGACCCAGTACTTC.

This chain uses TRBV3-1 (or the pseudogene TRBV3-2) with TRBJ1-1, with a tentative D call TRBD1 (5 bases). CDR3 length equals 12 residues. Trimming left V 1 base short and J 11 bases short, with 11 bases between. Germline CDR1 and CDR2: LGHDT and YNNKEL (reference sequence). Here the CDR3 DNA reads TGTGCCAGCAGCCAAGGAGGGACTCGTGCTTTCTTT. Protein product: CASSQGGTRAFF.

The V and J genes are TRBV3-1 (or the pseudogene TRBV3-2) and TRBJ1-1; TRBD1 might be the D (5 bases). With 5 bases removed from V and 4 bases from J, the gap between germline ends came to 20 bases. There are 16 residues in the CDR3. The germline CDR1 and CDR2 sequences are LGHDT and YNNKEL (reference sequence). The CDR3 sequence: CASSTTGYRPGTEAFF. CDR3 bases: TGTGCCAGCAGCACCACGGGTTACAGGCCGGGCACTGAAGCTTTCTTT.